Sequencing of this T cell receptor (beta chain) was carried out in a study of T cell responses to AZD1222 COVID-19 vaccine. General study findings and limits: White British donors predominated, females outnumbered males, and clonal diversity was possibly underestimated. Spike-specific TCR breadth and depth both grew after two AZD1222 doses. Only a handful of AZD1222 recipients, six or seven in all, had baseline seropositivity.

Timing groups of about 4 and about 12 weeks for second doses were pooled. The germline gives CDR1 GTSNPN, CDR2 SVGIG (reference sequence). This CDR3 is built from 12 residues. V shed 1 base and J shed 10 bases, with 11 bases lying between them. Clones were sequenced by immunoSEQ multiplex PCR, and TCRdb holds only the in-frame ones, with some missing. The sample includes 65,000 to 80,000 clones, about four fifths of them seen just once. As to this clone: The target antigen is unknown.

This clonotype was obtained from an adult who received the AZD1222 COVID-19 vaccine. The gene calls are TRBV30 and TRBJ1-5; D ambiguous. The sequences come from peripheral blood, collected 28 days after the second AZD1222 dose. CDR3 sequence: CAWSEMRGPQHF. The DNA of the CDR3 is TGTGCCTGGAGTGAGATGCGGGGACCCCAGCATTTT.